A single sample gave rise to the 11 T cell receptor beta chains below, sequenced in a study of neurological immune-mediated disorders. One entry per CDR3 protein results from TCRdb running MiXCR on the 5' RACE reads. This sample has fewer than 90,000 distinct CDR3 sequences, with roughly 5.6% found just once. Sequenced sample: PBMCs. These receptors came from a young man with multiple sclerosis.

This clonotype was detected many times. The chain is built from TRBV20-1 and TRBJ2-4, with 9 bases aligning to TRBD2. Germline CDR1 reads DFQATT; CDR2 reads SNEGSKA (reference sequence). With V trimmed by 6 bases and J by 0 bases, 6 bases remained unmatched. The CDR3 is made up of 15 amino acids. As DNA, the CDR3 is TGCAGTGCCCGGCGACTAGCGGTAGCCAAAAACATTCAGTACTTC. Translated, it gives CSARRLAVAKNIQYF.

This clonotype was seen at least ten times. V gene TRBV7-8 combines with J gene TRBJ2-5, with 10 bases identical to TRBD2. The germline gives CDR1 SGHVS, CDR2 FQNEAQ. The V gene end was trimmed by 5 bases and the J gene end by 4 bases; junction bases not matched to a gene: 7. The CDR3 covers 15 residues. The CDR3 DNA reads TGTGCCAGCAGCGCTAGCGGGAGTGTTGGAGAGACCCAGTACTTC. This encodes CASSASGSVGETQYF.

This clonotype has a count of ten or more. The chain couples TRBV5-1 to TRBJ2-2; D unresolved. CDR1 SGHRS and CDR2 YFSETQ come from the germline V gene. V lost 4 bases to trimming and J lost 4 bases, with 14 bases between them. The CDR3 runs 15 residues. CDR3 nucleotide sequence: TGCGCCAGCAGCCGCACCCTACCCCCCACCGGGGAGCTGTTTTTT. Protein product: CASSRTLPPTGELFF.

This clonotype was counted many times. The CDR3, as DNA: TGCAGTGCTGCCGACGTTACAACTAATGAAAAACTGTTTTTT. This codes for CSAADVTTNEKLFF. The chain is built from TRBV20-1 and TRBJ1-4; D gene unclear. This CDR3 comprises 14 residues. V was trimmed by 5 bases and J by 0 bases, leaving 10 bases between them. Looked up from germline, CDR1 is DFQATT and CDR2 is SNEGSKA (reference sequence).

This clonotype was seen at least ten times. The chain links TRBV20-1 to TRBJ2-1, with 14 nucleotides matching TRBD2. CDR3 length: 16 residues. CDR1 is DFQATT, CDR2 SNEGSKA, per germline (reference sequence). Unmatched junction bases numbered 3, after V lost 1 base and J lost 4 bases. The CDR3 DNA is TGCAGTGCTAGAGGGACTAGCGGGGGGTATTACAATGAGCAGTTCTTC. It codes for CSARGTSGGYYNEQFF.

At least ten counts were recorded for this clonotype. The rearrangement uses TRBV5-6 and TRBJ2-4, with 9 bases identical to TRBD2. There are 15 residues in the CDR3. V shed 1 base, J shed 1 base, and the junction held 0 bases outside the gene matches. From germline, CDR1 is SGHDT and CDR2 YYEEEE. The CDR3 here is CASSLSGRAKNIQYF. DNA of the CDR3: TGTGCCAGCAGCTTGAGCGGGAGGGCCAAAAACATTCAGTACTTC.

This clonotype was seen repeatedly, ten times or more. The rearrangement links TRBV7-2 to TRBJ2-1; unclear D gene. CDR1 is SGHTA, CDR2 FQGNSA, per germline. V was shortened by 1 base and J by 4 bases, with 5 bases between the two germline ends. The CDR3 runs 13 residues. CDR3 coding DNA: TGTGCCAGCAGCTTAGGTGAATACAATGAGCAGTTCTTC. This encodes CASSLGEYNEQFF.

This clonotype was picked up many times. This chain uses TRBV6-1 with TRBJ2-5; 7 bases fit TRBD1. CDR1 MNHNS and CDR2 SASEGT come from the germline V gene. This CDR3 comprises 15 residues. Trimming cost V 6 bases and J 1 base; bases outside gene matches: 8. The CDR3 spells CASRAMGQSQETQYF. CDR3 sequence (DNA): TGTGCCAGCAGAGCAATGGGACAGAGCCAAGAGACCCAGTACTTC.

Ten or more counts support this clonotype. The CDR3 sequence: CASKWTGDTGELFF. Here the CDR3 DNA reads TGTGCCAGCAAATGGACAGGGGACACCGGGGAGCTGTTTTTT. J is TRBJ2-2 and V is TRBV2; 9 bases fit TRBD1. V dropped 7 bases and J dropped 3; count of bases not matched to a gene: 3. Germline assignment: CDR1 SNHLY and CDR2 FYNNEI. This CDR3 has 14 amino acids. Full variable domain (remainder filled in from reference TRBV2 and TRBJ2-2): EPEVTQTPSHQVTQMGQEVILRCVPISNHLYFYWYRQILGQKVEFLVSFYNNEISEKSEIFDDQFSVERPDGSNFTLKIRSTKLEDSAMYFCASKWTGDTGELFFGEGSRLTVL.

This clonotype has a handful of counts. The V and J genes are TRBV20-1 and TRBJ1-4; D is uncertain. The V gene's germline CDR1 is DFQATT and CDR2 SNEGSKA (reference sequence). The CDR3 is made up of 16 amino acids. V lost 0 bases and J lost 5, with 16 bases in between. The CDR3 sequence is CSARDFRARTNEKLFF. CDR3 DNA: TGCAGTGCTAGAGATTTTCGGGCCAGAACGAATGAAAAACTGTTTTTT.

As concerns this clonotype: A much bigger clone sits one base away, suggesting this may be a read error. The chain has TRBV9 and TRBJ2-5; the match to TRBD1 covers 7 bases. V trimming: 0 bases; J trimming: 0 bases; junction bases outside the gene matches: 8. Germline loops: CDR1 SGDLS, CDR2 YYNGEE. There are 17 residues in the CDR3. CDR3 in DNA: TGTGCCAGCAGCGTAGTGAGGGGGCTGAGGGACCAAGAGACCCAGTACTTC. Protein sequence: CASSVVRGLRDQETQYF.